This TCR beta chain was retrieved from a study of T cell changes during pregnancy in multiple sclerosis (dated 2019 in TCRdb). Background on the whole study: The study examined how the T cell repertoire changed over the course of pregnancy in women with multiple sclerosis.

Library preparation employed the immunoSEQ multiplex PCR assay. In TCRdb, the immuneACCESS table is reduced to in-frame sequences with V and J assigned. These tables do not hold every clone; where another copy was compared, an unresolved V gene accounts for under half, and the others remain unexplained. For this sample the table gives 91,000 or so clones, of which around 92% were detected only once. Jointly, the top ten make up just over 2% of the sample. Comments on this clone: There is no known antigen for this receptor. Within one base of it there is no much larger clone, and no base qualities were kept.

V gives up 3 bases and J gives up 0 bases, and the segment between their germline ends measures 6 bases. Per the germline V gene, MGHDK is the CDR1 and SYGVNS is the CDR2. Its CDR3 holds 14 amino acids, cysteine through phenylalanine. CDR3 DNA is the only sequence kept; it has 42 bases, read in frame from the first base. This clonotype was obtained from a female donor with multiple sclerosis, enrolled in a pregnancy study. Sequencing was performed on peripheral blood, taken after pregnancy. This sequence uses TRBV25-1 and TRBJ1-3, with the D gene not clear enough to name. The CDR3: CASSDRVSGNTIYF. The DNA sequence is TGTGCCAGCAGTGACCGAGTCTCTGGAAACACCATATATTTT.